Each of the 30 T cell receptor beta chains below was sequenced from the same sample in a study of blood T cell repertoires in COVID-19. Using immunoSEQ multiplex PCR, the repertoire was profiled, and TCRdb retains in-frame clones only, with some absent. This table holds about 50,000 clones, 80% to 90% found once. The sample consisted of peripheral blood. These receptors originate from an elderly woman with acute or convalescent COVID-19.

This clone occurred a few times. V is TRBV13 and J is TRBJ1-6; 9 bases are shared with TRBD1. Germline V gene lookup returns CDR1 PRHDT and CDR2 FYEKMQ (reference sequence). The V segment lost 5 bases and the J segment 5 bases; nucleotides outside the gene matches: 4. This CDR3 contains 15 residues. CDR3: CASSPRDRDNSPLHF. The CDR3 DNA follows: TGTGCCAGCAGCCCCCGGGACAGGGATAATTCACCCCTCCACTTT.

V and J are TRBV6-5 and TRBJ1-5; weak D call: TRBD1 (5 bases). Germline-derived CDR1 and CDR2 are MNHEY and SVGAGI. V gave up 6 bases and J gave up 5 bases, with 11 bases separating them. The CDR3 is made up of 13 amino acids. The CDR3 DNA is TGTGCCAGCAGCCCCAGGGAAGATCAGCCCCAGCATTTT. Protein: CASSPREDQPQHF.

As for this clone: An end of the junction does not agree with germline; a read error may underlie this. This chain connects TRBV7-7 to TRBJ2-7; TRBD1 matches at 8 bases. Germline assignment: CDR1 SSHAT and CDR2 FNYEAQ (reference sequence). The CDR3 totals 15 residues. CDR3 protein: CASRGRDRPPYEQYF. As DNA, the CDR3 is TGTGCTAGCAGAGGCCGGGACAGGCCACCCTACGAGCAGTACTTC. The variable domain in full, completed from reference TRBV7-7 and TRBJ2-7, reads GAGVSQSPRYKVTKRGQDVTLRCDPISSHATLYWYQQALGQGPEFLTYFNYEAQPDKSGLPSDRFSAERPEGSISTLTIQRTEQRDSAMYRCASRGRDRPPYEQYFGPGTRLTVT.

V gene TRBV23-1 combines with J gene TRBJ2-1; 10 bases are shared with TRBD1. TRBV23-1 is an ORF for which the function is uncertain. The CDR3 runs 15 residues. The V and J ends lost 2 bases and 10 bases, in that order; junction bases with no gene match: 8. The CDR3 DNA follows: TGCGCCAGCAGTCAACCAGGGACAGGGGTGGGCGAGCAGTTCTTC. Its protein product is CASSQPGTGVGEQFF.

CDR3 region: CASSLRQGDEKLFF. The CDR3, as DNA: TGCGCCAGCAGCTTGAGACAGGGGGATGAAAAACTGTTTTTT. The rearrangement links TRBV5-1 to TRBJ1-4, with TRBD1 matching 9 bases. The CDR3 consists of 14 residues. Germline V gives CDR1 SGHRS, CDR2 YFSETQ. The V gene end was trimmed by 1 base and the J gene end by 6 bases; junction bases not matched to a gene: 1.

V and J are TRBV20-1 and TRBJ2-2; no reliable D call. CDR3 length equals 11 residues. CDR1 and CDR2 (germline): DFQATT, SNEGSKA (reference sequence). Trimming stripped 6 bases from V and 3 bases from J, with 5 bases between. DNA of the CDR3: TGCAGTGCCGTAGACACCGGGGAGCTGTTTTTT. Residues: CSAVDTGELFF.

The rearrangement links TRBV18 to TRBJ2-5; TRBD1 is a possible D gene (5 bases). Between the trimmed V and J ends, which lost 0 bases and 3 bases, there was a span of 11 bases. The CDR3 consists of 15 residues. CDR1 is KGHSH, CDR2 LQKENI, per germline. As DNA, the CDR3 is TGTGCCAGCTCACCACCGGGGCTGGGCAAAGAGACCCAGTACTTC. Protein product: CASSPPGLGKETQYF.

The genes are TRBV6-5 and TRBJ1-2, with TRBD1 matching 9 bases. J lost 4 bases, V lost 5 bases, and 8 bases had no gene match. The CDR3 is 15 amino acids. Looked up from germline, CDR1 is MNHEY and CDR2 is SVGAGI. CDR3 coding DNA: TGTGCCAGCAGTCCGTGGACAGGGGTGGCCTATGGCTACACCTTC. Encoded protein: CASSPWTGVAYGYTF.

V gene TRBV6-2 or TRBV6-3 combines with J gene TRBJ1-2, with D unclear. CDR3 size: 13 residues. Germline CDR1 and CDR2: MNHEY and SVGEGT. Deletions cut 4 bases from V and 1 base from J, with 7 bases between. The CDR3 bases are TGTGCCAGCAGTTCTACGGTTAACTATGGCTACACCTTC. Translated, it gives CASSSTVNYGYTF.

The V and J genes are TRBV7-9 and TRBJ2-7; TRBD2 matches 14 bases. Losses at the gene ends were 3 bases for V and 4 bases for J; bases not matched to a gene: 2. CDR3 length equals 15 residues. Germline values: CDR1 SEHNR, CDR2 FQNEAQ (reference sequence). CDR3 amino acids: CASSLGLAGAYEQYF. The CDR3 DNA sequence: TGTGCCAGCAGCTTGGGACTAGCGGGGGCATACGAGCAGTACTTC.

The rearrangement joins TRBV3-1 (or the pseudogene TRBV3-2) to TRBJ2-3; D gene ambiguous. CDR1 and CDR2 (germline): LGHDT, YNNKEL (reference sequence). The germline V and J ends were trimmed by 0 bases and 5 bases, with 3 bases remaining between them. The CDR3 totals 12 residues. CDR3 residues: CASSQDVDTQYF. CDR3 in DNA: TGTGCCAGCAGCCAAGACGTAGATACGCAGTATTTT.

V usage is TRBV10-3 and J usage is TRBJ2-6; 7 bases map to TRBD1. J was trimmed by 0 bases and V by 5 bases; bases with no gene match: 1. The germline V gene has CDR1 ENHRY and CDR2 SYGVKD. This CDR3 contains 15 residues. The CDR3 sequence is CAISPGGSGANVLTF. CDR3 coding DNA: TGTGCCATCAGTCCAGGGGGCTCTGGGGCCAACGTCCTGACTTTC.

This chain links TRBV11-3 with TRBJ1-3, with D possibly being TRBD1 (6 bases). Trimming took off 5 bases at V and 3 bases at J, with 8 bases between the two ends. Germline V lookup: CDR1 SGHNT, CDR2 YENEEA. This CDR3 contains 13 residues. The CDR3 here is CASSGQFGNTIYF. The CDR3 coding sequence is TGTGCCAGCAGCGGACAGTTTGGAAACACCATATATTTT.

The chain employs TRBV6-5 and TRBJ2-2; maybe TRBD1 (6 bases). There are 15 residues in the CDR3. CDR1 MNHEY and CDR2 SVGAGI come from the germline V gene. Trimming left V 7 bases short and J 1 base short, with 13 bases between. The CDR3 DNA reads TGTGCCAGCAAACGACCGGGACAGAACACCGGGGAGCTGTTTTTT. This sequence encodes CASKRPGQNTGELFF.

The CDR3 region is CASSVDRGGEKLFF. The CDR3 nucleotides are TGTGCCAGCAGCGTCGACAGGGGGGGAGAAAAACTGTTTTTT. V and J are TRBV9 and TRBJ1-4; TRBD1 aligns across 9 bases. The CDR3 has 14 residues. Per the germline V gene, CDR1 is SGDLS and CDR2 is YYNGEE. The trim removed 2 bases at V and 8 bases at J, leaving 4 bases unmatched.

The chain uses TRBV9 and TRBJ2-7; 7 positions match TRBD1. With 1 base clipped from V and 2 bases from J, the junction kept 6 bases outside the gene matches. Germline V lookup: CDR1 SGDLS, CDR2 YYNGEE. This CDR3 is built from 15 residues. Here the CDR3 DNA reads TGTGCCAGCAGCGTACGGACAGGAACGCCCTACGAGCAGTACTTC. Translating it yields CASSVRTGTPYEQYF. Combining the CDR3 with reference TRBV9 and TRBJ2-7 gives the whole variable domain DSGVTQTPKHLITATGQRVTLRCSPRSGDLSVYWYQQSLDQGLQFLIQYYNGEERAKGNILERFSAQQFPDLHSELNLSSLELGDSALYFCASSVRTGTPYEQYFGPGTRLTVT.

The chain joins TRBV3-1 (or the pseudogene TRBV3-2) to TRBJ2-3; D remains unclear. The ends were cut back, 10 bases at V and 1 base at J, with 6 bases in the middle. Germline CDR1 and CDR2: LGHDT and YNNKEL (reference sequence). The CDR3 is made up of 11 amino acids. For the CDR3, the DNA is TGTGCCACCCGGGGCACAGATACGCAGTATTTT. Its protein is CATRGTDTQYF.

The genes are TRBV7-9 and TRBJ2-5; 10 bases fit TRBD2. J was trimmed by 5 bases and V by 2 bases; bases with no gene match: 5. Germline CDR1 SEHNR, CDR2 FQNEAQ (reference sequence). The CDR3 loop spans 15 amino acids. The CDR3 DNA follows: TGTGCCAGCAGCTTACTAGCGGGGGAGGTGGAGACCCAGTACTTC. Translating gives CASSLLAGEVETQYF.

This chain links TRBV4-2 with TRBJ1-4, with D possibly being TRBD1 (5 bases). V was shortened by 6 bases and J by 8 bases, with 10 bases between the two germline ends. From germline, CDR1 is LGHNA and CDR2 YNFKEQ. The length of the CDR3 is 12 residues. The CDR3 reads CASSPGWEKLFF. The CDR3 DNA reads as TGTGCCAGCAGTCCAGGGTGGGAAAAACTGTTTTTT.

This clone was picked up one time. The rearrangement uses TRBV6-5 and TRBJ2-1; maybe TRBD1 (6 bases). The CDR3 contains 15 residues. Trimming stripped 2 bases from V and 8 bases from J, with 16 bases between. Per the germline V gene, CDR1 is MNHEY and CDR2 is SVGAGI. The CDR3 protein is CASSYGTLLSDEQFF. The CDR3 nucleotides read TGTGCCAGCAGTTACGGGACACTTCTTTCGGATGAGCAGTTCTTC.

In its sample, this clone was seen once. The chain carries TRBV7-9 and TRBJ1-2; 11 bases are shared with TRBD1. Looked up from germline, CDR1 is SEHNR and CDR2 is FQNEAQ (reference sequence). The CDR3 is made up of 14 amino acids. Trimming took 5 bases from V and 3 from J; bases not matched to a gene: 2. Written as DNA, the CDR3 is TGTGCCAGCAGCCAGGGACAGGGGGACTATGGCTACACCTTC. Its protein product is CASSQGQGDYGYTF.

This clone has a single count. The V gene is TRBV28, the J gene TRBJ2-7, with no clear D. V gave up 7 bases and J gave up 1 base, with 8 bases separating them. The CDR3 extends over 12 amino acids. CDR1 MDHEN and CDR2 SYDVKM come from the germline V gene. The CDR3 loop reads CASNSQSYEQYF. The CDR3 bases are TGTGCCAGCAATAGCCAGTCCTACGAGCAGTACTTC.

The chain uses TRBV6-1 and TRBJ2-1; D remains unclear. The germline V and J ends were trimmed by 1 base and 9 bases, with 16 bases remaining between them. The CDR3 is 15 amino acids. The V gene's germline CDR1 is MNHNS and CDR2 SASEGT. The CDR3 spells CASSEGEFGWSEQFF. The CDR3 coding sequence is TGTGCCAGCAGTGAAGGTGAGTTTGGATGGAGTGAGCAGTTCTTC.

V is TRBV3-1 (or the pseudogene TRBV3-2) and J is TRBJ1-2, with D unclear. Germline CDR1 and CDR2: LGHDT and YNNKEL (reference sequence). Deletions cut 4 bases from V and 3 bases from J, with 3 bases between. The CDR3 spans 11 residues. CDR3 in DNA: TGTGCCAGCAGCCGAGACTATGGCTACACCTTC. Translated: CASSRDYGYTF.

The rearrangement links TRBV27 to TRBJ1-1; D ambiguous. Germline-derived CDR1 and CDR2 are MNHEY and SMNVEV (reference sequence). Deletions cut 4 bases from V and 4 bases from J, with 7 bases between. CDR3 length: 12 residues. This chain's CDR3 is CASSSGPTEAFF. CDR3 in DNA: TGTGCCAGCAGTTCAGGCCCCACTGAAGCTTTCTTT.

This chain connects TRBV10-3 to TRBJ1-2, with a tentative D call TRBD1 (5 bases). CDR1 and CDR2 from the germline V gene are ENHRY and SYGVKD. The CDR3 is made up of 12 amino acids. Trimming shortened V by 0 bases and J by 14 bases, and 13 bases separated the two germline ends. The CDR3, as DNA: TGTGCCATCAGTGAGTCGTCCAGGGTTTATACCTTC. Amino acids: CAISESSRVYTF.

The rearrangement joins TRBV7-9 to TRBJ1-6; TRBD1 matches 10 bases. Looked up from germline, CDR1 is SEHNR and CDR2 is FQNEAQ (reference sequence). The CDR3 totals 15 residues. The trim removed 6 bases at V and 5 bases at J, leaving 4 bases unmatched. The chain's CDR3 is CASRGQGVNNSPLHF. CDR3 nucleotides: TGTGCCAGCAGAGGACAGGGGGTAAATAATTCACCCCTCCACTTT.

This clone was detected only once. The chain links TRBV11-2 to TRBJ2-3, with 7 bases identical to TRBD1. From germline, CDR1 is SGHAT and CDR2 FQNNGV. V lost 2 bases, J lost 2 bases, and 7 bases stayed unmatched. The CDR3 contains 16 residues. The CDR3 spells CASSLFTGADTDTQYF. The CDR3 bases are TGTGCCAGCAGCTTATTTACAGGGGCCGACACAGATACGCAGTATTTT.

The chain combines TRBV2 with TRBJ1-2, with no clear D. Germline V lookup: CDR1 SNHLY, CDR2 FYNNEI. This CDR3 is built from 14 residues. Trimming took off 4 bases at V and 3 bases at J, with 12 bases between the two ends. As DNA, the CDR3 is TGTGCCAGCAGTGCCTACAGCCTCTACTATGGCTACACCTTC. Translation: CASSAYSLYYGYTF.

The chain is built from TRBV2 and TRBJ1-6; maybe TRBD1 (6 bases). The CDR3 length is 13 residues. Trimming took off 9 bases at V and 6 bases at J, with 12 bases between the two ends. In germline, CDR1 is SNHLY, CDR2 FYNNEI. The CDR3 loop reads CASNRVPNSPLHF. CDR3 in DNA: TGTGCCAGTAACAGGGTGCCTAATTCACCCCTCCACTTT.